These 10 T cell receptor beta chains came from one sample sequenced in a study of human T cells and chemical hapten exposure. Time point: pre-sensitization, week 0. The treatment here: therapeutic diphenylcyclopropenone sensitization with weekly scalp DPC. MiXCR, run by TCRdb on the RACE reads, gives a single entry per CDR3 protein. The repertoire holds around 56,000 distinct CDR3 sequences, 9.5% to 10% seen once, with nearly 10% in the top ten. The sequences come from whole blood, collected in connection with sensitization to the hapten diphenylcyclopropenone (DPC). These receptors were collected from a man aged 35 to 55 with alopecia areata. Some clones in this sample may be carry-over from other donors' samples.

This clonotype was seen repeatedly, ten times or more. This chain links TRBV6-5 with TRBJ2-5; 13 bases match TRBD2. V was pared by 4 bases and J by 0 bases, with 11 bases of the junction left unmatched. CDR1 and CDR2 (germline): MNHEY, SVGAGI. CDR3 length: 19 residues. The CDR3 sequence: CASSFQGLAGAEYQETQYF. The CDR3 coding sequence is TGTGCCAGCAGTTTCCAAGGACTAGCGGGAGCCGAGTACCAAGAGACCCAGTACTTC.

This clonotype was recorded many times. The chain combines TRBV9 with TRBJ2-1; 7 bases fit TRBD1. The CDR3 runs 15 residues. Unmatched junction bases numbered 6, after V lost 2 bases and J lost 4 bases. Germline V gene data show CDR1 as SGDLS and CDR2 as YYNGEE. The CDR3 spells CASSVRTGSYNEQFF. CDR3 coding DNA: TGTGCCAGCAGCGTTCGGACAGGTTCGTACAATGAGCAGTTCTTC. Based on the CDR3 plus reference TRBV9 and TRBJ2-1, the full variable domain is DSGVTQTPKHLITATGQRVTLRCSPRSGDLSVYWYQQSLDQGLQFLIQYYNGEERAKGNILERFSAQQFPDLHSELNLSSLELGDSALYFCASSVRTGSYNEQFFGPGTRLTVL.

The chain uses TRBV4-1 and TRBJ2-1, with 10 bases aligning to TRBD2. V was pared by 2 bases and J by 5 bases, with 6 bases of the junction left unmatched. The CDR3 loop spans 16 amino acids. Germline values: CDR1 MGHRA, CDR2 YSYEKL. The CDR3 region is CASSQPPGTSDNEQFF. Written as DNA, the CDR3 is TGCGCCAGCAGCCAACCTCCCGGGACTAGCGACAATGAGCAGTTCTTC.

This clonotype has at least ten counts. The CDR3 region has the DNA TGTGCCAGCAGTGGGTCGGCGACCTCCTACAATGAGCAGTTCTTC. Amino acid sequence: CASSGSATSYNEQFF. The chain couples TRBV6-1 to TRBJ2-1; D is unresolved. The CDR3 extends over 15 amino acids. The V and J ends lost 4 bases and 0 bases respectively, with 10 bases between them. Germline CDR1 and CDR2: MNHNS and SASEGT.

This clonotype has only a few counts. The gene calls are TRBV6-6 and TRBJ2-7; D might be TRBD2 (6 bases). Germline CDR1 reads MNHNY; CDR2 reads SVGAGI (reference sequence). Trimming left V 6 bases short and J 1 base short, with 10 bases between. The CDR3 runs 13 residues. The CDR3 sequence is CASSAGNSYEQYF. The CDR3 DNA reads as TGTGCCAGCAGCGCGGGGAATTCCTACGAGCAGTACTTC.

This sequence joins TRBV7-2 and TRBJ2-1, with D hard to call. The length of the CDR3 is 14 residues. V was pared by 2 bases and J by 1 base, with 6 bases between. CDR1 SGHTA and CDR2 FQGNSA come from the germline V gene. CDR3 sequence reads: CASSLSVSYNEQFF. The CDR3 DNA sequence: TGTGCCAGCAGCTTATCAGTTTCCTACAATGAGCAGTTCTTC.

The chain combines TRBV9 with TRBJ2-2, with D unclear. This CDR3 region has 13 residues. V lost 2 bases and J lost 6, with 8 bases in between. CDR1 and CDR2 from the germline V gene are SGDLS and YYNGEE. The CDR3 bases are TGTGCCAGCAGCGTCGGAATCCCCGGGGAGCTGTTTTTT. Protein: CASSVGIPGELFF.

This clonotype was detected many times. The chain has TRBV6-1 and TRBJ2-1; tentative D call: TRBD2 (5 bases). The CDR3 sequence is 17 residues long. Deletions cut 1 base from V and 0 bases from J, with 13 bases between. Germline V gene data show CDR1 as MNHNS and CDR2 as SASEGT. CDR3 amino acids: CASSEVKRQSSYNEQFF. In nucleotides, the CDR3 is TGTGCCAGCAGTGAAGTAAAGCGGCAGAGCTCCTACAATGAGCAGTTCTTC.

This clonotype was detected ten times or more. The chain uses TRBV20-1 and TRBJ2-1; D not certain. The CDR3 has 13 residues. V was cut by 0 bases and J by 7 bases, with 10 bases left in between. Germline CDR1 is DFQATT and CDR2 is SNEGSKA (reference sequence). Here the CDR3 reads CSAREASLNEQFF. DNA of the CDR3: TGCAGTGCTAGAGAGGCTAGTCTGAATGAGCAGTTCTTC.

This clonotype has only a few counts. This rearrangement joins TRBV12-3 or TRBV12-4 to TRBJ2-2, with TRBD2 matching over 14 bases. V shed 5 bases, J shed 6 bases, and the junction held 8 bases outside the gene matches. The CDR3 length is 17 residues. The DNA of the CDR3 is TGTGCCAGCAGTAAAAGACTAGCGGGAGGGCCATCCGGGGAGCTGTTTTTT. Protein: CASSKRLAGGPSGELFF.